The source of this T cell receptor (beta chain) is a study of blood T cell repertoires in COVID-19. V lost 3 bases to trimming and J lost 8 bases, with 16 bases between them. The germline V gene encodes CDR1 LNHDA and CDR2 SQIVND (reference sequence). This CDR3 is built from 14 residues. Per the original methods: How many nucleated cells were present was estimated from reference gene primer amplification. Measured with immunoSEQ multiplex PCR; TCRdb has only the in-frame clones, and not every one. That table furnishes V, J and clone size, whereas the DNA furnished D and trimming. The table shows under 250,000 clones, with roughly 80% occurring only once.

Source material: peripheral blood. This TCR was sampled from a man over 45 with active or convalescent COVID-19. The V gene is TRBV19, the J gene TRBJ1-2; no clear D. CDR3 sequence reads: CASSISALLRGYTF. DNA of the CDR3: TGTGCCAGTAGTATCTCAGCCCTCCTGAGGGGCTACACCTTC.